This T cell receptor beta chain was sequenced for a study of blood T cell repertoires in COVID-19. Overall study context: The cDNA or gDNA used as material had been derived from T cells, B-cell-depleted T cells, or PBMCs.

Assay used: immunoSEQ multiplex PCR; TCRdb lists only in-frame clones, some missing. Among 200,000 to 250,000 clones listed, 83% were seen once. It was during active infection that Seattle patients were enrolled and then longitudinally followed. V lost 8 bases and J lost 8, with 21 bases in between. CDR3 length: 15 residues. CDR1 is MGHDK, CDR2 SYGVNS, per germline. This sequence originates from a woman in her twenties or thirties with COVID-19, enrolled during active disease. The V gene is TRBV25-1, the J gene TRBJ2-2, with a possible D match to TRBD1 (6 bases). The sequenced material came from peripheral blood. The CDR3 protein is CASVGRDNSWGELFF. The CDR3 DNA is TGTGCCAGCGTCGGCCGGGACAATTCATGGGGGGAGCTGTTTTTT.